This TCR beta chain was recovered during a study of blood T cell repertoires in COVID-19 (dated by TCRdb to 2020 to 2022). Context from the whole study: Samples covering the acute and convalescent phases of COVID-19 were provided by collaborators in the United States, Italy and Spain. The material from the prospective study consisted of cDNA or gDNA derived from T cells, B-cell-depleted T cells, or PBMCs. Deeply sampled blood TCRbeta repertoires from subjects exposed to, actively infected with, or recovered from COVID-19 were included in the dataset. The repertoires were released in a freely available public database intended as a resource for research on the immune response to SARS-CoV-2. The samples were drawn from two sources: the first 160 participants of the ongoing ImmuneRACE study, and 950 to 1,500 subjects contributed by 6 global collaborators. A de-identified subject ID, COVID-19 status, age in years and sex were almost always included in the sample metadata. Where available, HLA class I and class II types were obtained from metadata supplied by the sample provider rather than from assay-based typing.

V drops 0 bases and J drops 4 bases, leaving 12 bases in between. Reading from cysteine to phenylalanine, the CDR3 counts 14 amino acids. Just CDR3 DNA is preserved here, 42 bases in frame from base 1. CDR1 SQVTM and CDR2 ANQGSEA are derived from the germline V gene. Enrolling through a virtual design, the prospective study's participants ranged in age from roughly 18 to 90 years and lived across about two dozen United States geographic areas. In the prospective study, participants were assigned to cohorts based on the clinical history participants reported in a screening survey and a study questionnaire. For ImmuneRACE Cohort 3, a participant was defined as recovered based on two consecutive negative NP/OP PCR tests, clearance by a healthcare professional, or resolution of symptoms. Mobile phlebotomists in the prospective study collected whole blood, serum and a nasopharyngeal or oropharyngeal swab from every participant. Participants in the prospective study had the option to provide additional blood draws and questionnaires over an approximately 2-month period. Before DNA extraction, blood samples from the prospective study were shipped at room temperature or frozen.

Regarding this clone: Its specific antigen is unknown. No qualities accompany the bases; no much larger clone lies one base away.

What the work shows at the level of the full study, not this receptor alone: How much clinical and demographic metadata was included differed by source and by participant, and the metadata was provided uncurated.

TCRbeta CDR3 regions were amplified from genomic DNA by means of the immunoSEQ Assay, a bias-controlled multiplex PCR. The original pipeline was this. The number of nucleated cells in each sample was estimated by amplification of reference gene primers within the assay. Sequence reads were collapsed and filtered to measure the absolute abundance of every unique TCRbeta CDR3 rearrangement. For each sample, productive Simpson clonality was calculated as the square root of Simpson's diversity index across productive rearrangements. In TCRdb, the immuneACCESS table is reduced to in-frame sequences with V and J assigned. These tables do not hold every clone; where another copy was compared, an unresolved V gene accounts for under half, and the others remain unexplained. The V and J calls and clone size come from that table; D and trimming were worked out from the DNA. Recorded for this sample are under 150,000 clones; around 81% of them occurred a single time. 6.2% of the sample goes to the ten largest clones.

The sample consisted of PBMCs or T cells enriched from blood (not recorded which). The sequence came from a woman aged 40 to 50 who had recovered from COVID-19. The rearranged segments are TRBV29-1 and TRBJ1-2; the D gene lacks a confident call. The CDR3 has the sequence CSVEDTTGSYGYTF. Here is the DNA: TGCAGCGTTGAAGATACCACCGGGAGCTATGGCTACACCTTC.